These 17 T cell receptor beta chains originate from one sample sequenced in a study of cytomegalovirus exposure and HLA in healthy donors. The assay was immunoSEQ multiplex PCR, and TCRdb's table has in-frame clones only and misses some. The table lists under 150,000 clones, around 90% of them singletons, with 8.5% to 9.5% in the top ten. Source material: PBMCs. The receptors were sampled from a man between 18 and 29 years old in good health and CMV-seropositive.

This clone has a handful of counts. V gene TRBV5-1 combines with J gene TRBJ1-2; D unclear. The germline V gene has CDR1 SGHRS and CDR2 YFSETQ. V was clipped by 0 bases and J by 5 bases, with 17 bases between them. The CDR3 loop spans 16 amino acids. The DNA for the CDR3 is TGCGCCAGCAGCTTGGTCGGTCAAGGGAGTTCGTATGGCTACACCTTC. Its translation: CASSLVGQGSSYGYTF. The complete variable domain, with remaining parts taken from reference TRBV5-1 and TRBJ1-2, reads KAGVTQTPRYLIKTRGQQVTLSCSPISGHRSVSWYQQTPGQGLQFLFEYFSETQRNKGNFPGRFSGRQFSNSRSEMNVSTLELGDSALYLCASSLVGQGSSYGYTFGSGTRLTVV.

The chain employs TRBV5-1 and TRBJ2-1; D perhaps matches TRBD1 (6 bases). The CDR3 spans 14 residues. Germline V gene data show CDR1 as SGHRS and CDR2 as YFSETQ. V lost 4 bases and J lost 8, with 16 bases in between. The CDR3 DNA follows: TGCGCCAGCAGCCCACGGGACACTAGTTATGAGCAGTTCTTC. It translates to CASSPRDTSYEQFF.

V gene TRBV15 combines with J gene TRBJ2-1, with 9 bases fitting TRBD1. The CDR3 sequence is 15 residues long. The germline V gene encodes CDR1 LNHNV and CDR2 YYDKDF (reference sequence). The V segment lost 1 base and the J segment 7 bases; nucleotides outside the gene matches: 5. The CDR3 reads CATSRVRTGDNEQFF. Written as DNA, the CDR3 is TGTGCCACCAGCAGAGTACGGACAGGGGATAATGAGCAGTTCTTC.

DNA for the CDR3: TGCAGCGTTCTACAGGGAACCTATGGCTACACCTTC. Translating gives CSVLQGTYGYTF. The V gene is TRBV29-1, the J gene TRBJ1-2, with D perhaps TRBD1 (6 bases). Germline CDR1 and CDR2: SQVTM and ANQGSEA. With 5 bases removed from V and 4 bases from J, the gap between germline ends came to 11 bases. This CDR3 has 12 amino acids.

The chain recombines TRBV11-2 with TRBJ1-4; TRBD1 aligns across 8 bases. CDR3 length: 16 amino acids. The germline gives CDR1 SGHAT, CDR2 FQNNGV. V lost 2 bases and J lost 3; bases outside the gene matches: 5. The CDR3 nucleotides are TGTGCCAGCAGCTTAACTCGACAGGGGTCTAATGAAAAACTGTTTTTT. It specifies CASSLTRQGSNEKLFF.

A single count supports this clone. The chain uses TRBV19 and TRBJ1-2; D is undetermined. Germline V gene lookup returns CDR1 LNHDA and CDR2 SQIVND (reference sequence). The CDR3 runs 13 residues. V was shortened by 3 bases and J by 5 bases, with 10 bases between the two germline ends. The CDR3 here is CASSMSQEYGYTF. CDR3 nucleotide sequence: TGTGCCAGTAGTATGTCGCAAGAGTATGGCTACACCTTC.

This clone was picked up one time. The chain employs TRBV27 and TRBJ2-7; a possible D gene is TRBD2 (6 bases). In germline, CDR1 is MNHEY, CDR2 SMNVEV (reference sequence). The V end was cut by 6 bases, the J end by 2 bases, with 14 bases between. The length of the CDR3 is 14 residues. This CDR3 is CASSFGLSTYEQYF. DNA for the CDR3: TGTGCCAGCAGCTTCGGACTATCCACCTACGAGCAGTACTTC.

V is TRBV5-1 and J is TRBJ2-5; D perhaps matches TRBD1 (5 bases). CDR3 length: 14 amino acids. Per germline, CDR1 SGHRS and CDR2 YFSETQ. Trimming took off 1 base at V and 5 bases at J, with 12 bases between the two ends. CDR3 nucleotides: TGCGCCAGCAGCTTGCGTTCAGGGTCGGAGACCCAGTACTTC. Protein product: CASSLRSGSETQYF. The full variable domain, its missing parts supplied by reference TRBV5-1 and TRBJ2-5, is KAGVTQTPRYLIKTRGQQVTLSCSPISGHRSVSWYQQTPGQGLQFLFEYFSETQRNKGNFPGRFSGRQFSNSRSEMNVSTLELGDSALYLCASSLRSGSETQYFGPGTRLLVL.

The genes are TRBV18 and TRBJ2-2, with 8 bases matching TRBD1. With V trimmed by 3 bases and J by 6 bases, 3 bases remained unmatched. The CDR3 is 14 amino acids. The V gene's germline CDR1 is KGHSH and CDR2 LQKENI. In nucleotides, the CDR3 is TGTGCCAGCTCACCGGACAGGGCGGCCGGGGAGCTGTTTTTT. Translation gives CASSPDRAAGELFF.

The CDR3 loop is CASSFRTTTDTQYF. CDR3 coding DNA: TGTGCCAGCAGCTTCCGAACTACAACAGATACGCAGTATTTT. The chain uses TRBV11-2 and TRBJ2-3, with no clear D. The CDR3 runs to 14 residues. CDR1 is SGHAT and CDR2 is FQNNGV in the germline V gene. Trimming pared 3 bases from V and 3 bases from J, leaving 10 bases between.

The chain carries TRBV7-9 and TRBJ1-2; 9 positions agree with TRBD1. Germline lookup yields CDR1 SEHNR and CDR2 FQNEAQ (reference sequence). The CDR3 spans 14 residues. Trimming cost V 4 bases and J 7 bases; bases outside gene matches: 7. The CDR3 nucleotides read TGTGCCAGCAGCTCGGGGGACAGGGTGTCTGGCTACACCTTC. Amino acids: CASSSGDRVSGYTF.

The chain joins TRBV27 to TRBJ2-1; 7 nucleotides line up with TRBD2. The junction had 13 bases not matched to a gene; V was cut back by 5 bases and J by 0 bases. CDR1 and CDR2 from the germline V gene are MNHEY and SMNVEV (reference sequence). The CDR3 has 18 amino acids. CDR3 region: CASSPERLLASSYNEQFF. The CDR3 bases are TGTGCCAGCAGTCCCGAACGATTACTAGCGAGCTCCTACAATGAGCAGTTCTTC.

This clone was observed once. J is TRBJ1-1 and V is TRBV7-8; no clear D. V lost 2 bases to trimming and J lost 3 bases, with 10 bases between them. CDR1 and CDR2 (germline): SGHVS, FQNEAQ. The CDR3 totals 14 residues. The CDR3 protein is CASSLPGGDTEAFF. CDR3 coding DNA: TGTGCCAGCAGCTTACCAGGCGGGGACACTGAAGCTTTCTTT.

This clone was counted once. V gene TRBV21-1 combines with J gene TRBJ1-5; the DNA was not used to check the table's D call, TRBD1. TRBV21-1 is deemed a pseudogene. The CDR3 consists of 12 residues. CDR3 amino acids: CASRQSNQPQHF. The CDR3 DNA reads TGTGCCAGCCGACAGAGTAATCAGCCCCAGCATTTT.

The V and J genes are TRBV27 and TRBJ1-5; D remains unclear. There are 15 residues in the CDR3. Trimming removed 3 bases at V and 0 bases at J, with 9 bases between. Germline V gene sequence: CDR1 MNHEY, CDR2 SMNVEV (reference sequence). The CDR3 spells CASSLIEDSNQPQHF. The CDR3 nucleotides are TGTGCCAGCAGTTTGATAGAAGATAGCAATCAGCCCCAGCATTTT.

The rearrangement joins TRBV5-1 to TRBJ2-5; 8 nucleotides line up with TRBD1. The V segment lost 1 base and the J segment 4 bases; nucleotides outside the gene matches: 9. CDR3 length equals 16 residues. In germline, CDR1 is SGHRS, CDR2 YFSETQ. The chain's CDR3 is CASSLPGPDRGETQYF. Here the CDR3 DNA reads TGCGCCAGCAGCTTGCCCGGACCCGACAGGGGAGAGACCCAGTACTTC. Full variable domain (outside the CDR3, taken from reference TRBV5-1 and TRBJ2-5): KAGVTQTPRYLIKTRGQQVTLSCSPISGHRSVSWYQQTPGQGLQFLFEYFSETQRNKGNFPGRFSGRQFSNSRSEMNVSTLELGDSALYLCASSLPGPDRGETQYFGPGTRLLVL.

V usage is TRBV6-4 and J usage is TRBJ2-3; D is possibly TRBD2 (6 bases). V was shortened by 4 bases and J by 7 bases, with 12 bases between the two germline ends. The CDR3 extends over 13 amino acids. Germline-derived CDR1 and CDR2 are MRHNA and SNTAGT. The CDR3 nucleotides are TGTGCCAGCAGTGTCACTAGCTCAAATACGCAGTATTTT. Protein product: CASSVTSSNTQYF.